Below, one TCR beta chain is given with its context. The target of this receptor is not known. No clone much larger than this one lies a single base away; base qualities are absent. The library was made by the immunoSEQ multiplex PCR assay. RNA was extracted from all samples and reverse transcribed into cDNA, which served as template for TCR sequencing. SuperScript III was used to make first-strand cDNA, primed with a 2:1 mix of oligo-dT and random hexamers. A synthetic immune receptor repertoire was used to gauge amplification bias, and whatever bias remained was removed computationally. The original pipeline was this. Raw reads were preprocessed to remove errors, and CDR3 was defined by IMGT conventions from the conserved cysteine to phenylalanine. Clonality was calculated as 1 minus Shannon entropy normalized by log2 of the number of productive unique TCRs. Whether each scalp clone was CD4 or CD8 was inferred by checking scalp TCRbeta sequences against the CD4 and CD8 repertoires from sorted blood. TCRdb obtained this table from immuneACCESS and retained in-frame rearrangements with V and J assigned. These tables miss some clones; where compared with another copy, unresolved V genes account for less than half of the shortfall, and the remainder is unexplained. V, J and clone size are those of that table, while D and trimming were read from the DNA. The sample includes about 190,000 clones, with 45% to 75% observed a single time. The ten most abundant clones make up 0.69% of the sample.

The time point label on this specimen signifies: approximately 4 weeks on oral tofacitinib. In light of the paper, this sample's treatment or condition label describes: oral pan-JAK inhibitor, 5-10 mg twice daily. Lesional scalp punch biopsies and peripheral blood were collected from alopecia areata patients. PBMCs were separated by density centrifugation and stained for CD3, CD4 and CD8, after which CD4+ and CD8+ T cells were sorted on a FACSAria. The entry originates in a study of CD8+ T cells in alopecia areata (dated by TCRdb to between 2017 and 2018). Broadly, across the study: The treated patients took part in an open-label pilot trial in which moderate-to-severe alopecia areata was treated with oral tofacitinib at 5 to 10 mg twice daily. Patients stayed on tofacitinib for 6 to 18 months and then had 6 months of follow-up off drug so that delayed response and recurrence could be assessed. Disease severity in treated patients was measured with the SALT score, which quantifies the percentage of affected scalp surface area. High-throughput TCRbeta sequencing was used to examine T cell clonal expansion in alopecia areata in both the C3H/HeJ mouse model and human patients. On the human side, TCRbeta sequencing was run on scalp tissue and on sorted CD4+ and CD8+ peripheral blood T cells from healthy controls and from alopecia areata patients with either patchy or totalis/universalis disease. Biopsies were taken from tofacitinib-treated patients at baseline and again at 4 and 24 weeks into treatment, and several of those patients also had a later scalp biopsy. Scalp clonality was compared among normal scalp (n=4), patchy alopecia areata scalp (n=8), and alopecia totalis/universalis scalp (n=8). The RNA source kit depended on sample type: the PAXgene miRNA kit for fixed scalp, the miRNeasy kit for PBMCs, and the RNeasy kit for mouse skin. immunoSEQ multiplex PCR using 35 Vbeta forward primers and 13 Jbeta reverse primers was used to amplify TCRbeta CDR3 regions. Paper-wide results and their limitations: Tofacitinib significantly decreased scalp clonality and the number of expanded CD8+ clones among the top 100 scalp clones. Many expanded lesional clones were found to persist in scalp and blood during tofacitinib treatment, and relapse after treatment cessation may be partly explained by this persistence. TCR sequences shared between patients were less clear than in mice, possibly partly because of HLA diversity in the patient population. The treated cohort was small, with a single nonresponder, so links between baseline CD8+ expansion and response need larger studies. Compared with normal scalp, lesional scalp had higher clonality and more expanded CD8+ clones, particularly in alopecia totalis/universalis, a pattern that suggests antigenic drive. Scalp TCR repertoire analysis is complicated because resident alphabeta T cells in normal human skin are also sequenced, whereas mouse skin is dominated by gammadelta T cells.

Here the sequenced sample was CD4+ T cells sorted from blood, taken at week 4, from a patient treated with tofacitinib. The clonotype was recovered from a human donor with alopecia areata.

The nucleotide sequence is given as TGCGCCAGCAGCCTGTTCAGCGGACAGGGGGACAATGAGCAGTTCTTC. This yields the protein CASSLFSGQGDNEQFF. The V gene is TRBV5-1 and the J gene is TRBJ2-1; a stretch of 10 junction bases matches TRBD1. CDR1 and CDR2 were assigned from the germline V gene as SGHRS and YFSETQ. Inclusive of the bounding cysteine and phenylalanine, the CDR3 is 16 residues long. Only the CDR3 DNA is retained, 48 bases long and in frame from the first base. V is trimmed back by 4 bases and J by 5 bases, and the junction contains 9 bases that no gene match accounts for.